The 28 T cell receptor beta chains below come from one sample, sequenced in a study of T cells in Graves' hyperthyroidism and ophthalmopathy. Amplified TCR beta CDR3 regions derived from RNA transcripts. First-round RT-PCR of the TCR CDR3 relied on the HTBI primer set. TCRdb processed the multiplex PCR reads anew with MiXCR; each CDR3 protein has one entry. The data show 300,000 or so distinct CDR3 sequences, 15% to 20% seen once. The sample consisted of blood. The receptors originated from a woman between 45 and 65 years old with Graves' hyperthyroidism.

This clonotype was picked up a small number of times. The genes are TRBV13 and TRBJ1-1; D unclear. Trimming took off 1 base at V and 0 bases at J, with 9 bases between the two ends. This CDR3 spans 15 amino acids. The germline V gene encodes CDR1 PRHDT and CDR2 FYEKMQ (reference sequence). The CDR3 spells CASSLVAVMNTEAFF. In nucleotides, the CDR3 is TGTGCCAGCAGCTTAGTGGCGGTGATGAACACTGAAGCTTTCTTT.

The chain couples TRBV5-5 to TRBJ2-7; D remains unclear. The CDR3 contains 14 residues. Per germline, CDR1 SGHKS and CDR2 YYEKEE (reference sequence). Trimming removed 0 bases from V and 3 bases from J, with 10 bases in between. The CDR3 DNA reads as TGTGCCAGCAGCTTGGACTACAACGACTACGAGCAGTACGTC. As protein: CASSLDYNDYEQYV.

This clonotype was seen many times. This chain links TRBV18 with TRBJ1-5, with D possibly TRBD1 on 6 matching bases. The CDR3 extends over 14 amino acids. V dropped 4 bases and J dropped 4 bases, with 11 bases sitting between them. The V gene's germline CDR1 is KGHSH and CDR2 LQKENI. CDR3 sequence: CASSLRDTNQPQHF. The CDR3 DNA is TGTGCCAGCTCACTCCGGGACACAAATCAGCCCCAGCATTTT.

At least ten counts were recorded for this clonotype. The J gene is TRBJ1-1, the V gene TRBV18, with 8 bases fitting TRBD1. Trimming took 6 bases from V and 5 from J; bases not matched to a gene: 5. In germline, CDR1 is KGHSH, CDR2 LQKENI. The CDR3 has 13 residues. CDR3 nucleotides: TGTGCCAGCTCCCCAGGGGGCGAGACTGAAGCTTTCTTT. Protein sequence: CASSPGGETEAFF.

This clonotype was recorded a few times. The chain joins TRBV6-1 to TRBJ1-5, with no clear D. The germline V and J ends were trimmed by 4 bases and 0 bases, with 7 bases remaining between them. This CDR3 comprises 14 residues. Germline CDR1 reads MNHNS; CDR2 reads SASEGT. The CDR3 coding sequence is TGTGCCAGCAGTGGTGGGGTTAGCAATCAGCCCCAGCATTTT. It translates to CASSGGVSNQPQHF.

This clonotype has ten or more counts. DNA of the CDR3: TGTGCCAGCAGCTTAACAGGCAGCGGGAAGGGGGAAGAGCAGTTCTTC. Its translation is CASSLTGSGKGEEQFF. V and J are TRBV7-3 and TRBJ2-1, with D tentatively TRBD2 (7 bases). Germline values: CDR1 SGHTA, CDR2 FQGTGA. V was shortened by 0 bases and J by 10 bases, with 19 bases between the two germline ends. This CDR3 comprises 16 residues.

The genes are TRBV29-1 and TRBJ1-2; a weak D match, TRBD1 (5 bases). Trimming shortened V by 4 bases and J by 4 bases, and 16 bases separated the two germline ends. This CDR3 contains 14 residues. CDR1 is SQVTM and CDR2 is ANQGSEA in the germline V gene. CDR3 nucleotides: TGCAGCGTTGCTGACAGCTCCGTGGGCTATGGCTACACCTTC. Translated: CSVADSSVGYGYTF.

The chain recombines TRBV5-1 with TRBJ1-5, with D uncertain. CDR1 and CDR2 (germline): SGHRS, YFSETQ. V lost 1 base and J 5 bases, leaving 7 bases between the germline ends. This CDR3 is 13 amino acids long. The CDR3 nucleotides read TGCGCCAGCAGCTTGAACGGGGATCAGCCCCAGCATTTT. This codes for CASSLNGDQPQHF.

The V and J genes are TRBV6-1 and TRBJ2-5; tentative D call: TRBD1 (5 bases). Trimming removed 6 bases at V and 3 bases at J, with 11 bases between. From germline, CDR1 is MNHNS and CDR2 SASEGT. This CDR3 region has 13 residues. The CDR3 coding sequence is TGTGCCAGCAGCCGAGGACACGAAGAGACCCAGTACTTC. Its protein is CASSRGHEETQYF.

This clonotype was detected a few times. This chain uses TRBV27 with TRBJ1-1, with D tentatively TRBD1 (6 bases). Between the trimmed V and J ends, which lost 5 bases and 2 bases, there was a span of 9 bases. CDR3 length: 13 residues. CDR1 and CDR2 from the germline V gene are MNHEY and SMNVEV (reference sequence). CDR3 sequence: CASSQGYNTEAFF. CDR3 DNA sequence: TGTGCCAGCAGTCAGGGGTACAACACTGAAGCTTTCTTT.

This clonotype was counted many times. V gene TRBV2 combines with J gene TRBJ2-7; D is possibly TRBD1 or TRBD2 (5 bases each). The V end lost 10 bases, the J end lost 1 base, and 14 bases lay between the germline ends. CDR3 length: 13 amino acids. From germline, CDR1 is SNHLY and CDR2 FYNNEI. CDR3 sequence: CATSGTGSYEQYF. In DNA form, the CDR3 reads TGTGCCACCTCCGGGACCGGTTCCTACGAGCAGTACTTC. Full variable domain (rest looked up from reference TRBV2 and TRBJ2-7): EPEVTQTPSHQVTQMGQEVILRCVPISNHLYFYWYRQILGQKVEFLVSFYNNEISEKSEIFDDQFSVERPDGSNFTLKIRSTKLEDSAMYFCATSGTGSYEQYFGPGTRLTVT.

About this clonotype itself: This likely comes from a read error, as the CDR3 has no conserved phenylalanine or tryptophan at its end. The chain combines TRBV20-1 with TRBJ1-1, with 7 bases that match TRBD1. The CDR3 sequence is 13 residues long. Per the germline V gene, CDR1 is DFQATT and CDR2 is SNEGSKA (reference sequence). Trimming took 4 bases from V and 1 from J; bases not matched to a gene: 3. The CDR3 region is CSAIRTGNTEAFL. The DNA for the CDR3 is TGCAGTGCTATAAGGACAGGGAACACTGAAGCTTTCCTT.

The V gene is TRBV9, the J gene TRBJ1-2; 7 bases fit TRBD1. The CDR3 has 15 amino acids. The V and J ends lost 3 bases and 5 bases, in that order; junction bases with no gene match: 10. CDR1 and CDR2 (germline): SGDLS, YYNGEE. The CDR3 DNA follows: TGTGCCAGCAGCGGTTCGACAGGGAATGAATATGGCTACACCTTC. Protein sequence: CASSGSTGNEYGYTF.

The rearrangement uses TRBV6-1 and TRBJ2-5, with D possibly being TRBD2 (6 bases). The CDR3 length is 11 residues. V gave up 10 bases and J gave up 5 bases, with 11 bases separating them. The germline V gene encodes CDR1 MNHNS and CDR2 SASEGT. The DNA for the CDR3 is TGTGCCAACGCGGGGTGGGAGACCCAGTACTTC. It encodes CANAGWETQYF.

The CDR3 is CATSDLRRIKSPLHF. The CDR3 DNA sequence: TGTGCCACCAGTGACCTCCGGAGGATCAAATCACCCCTCCACTTT. The chain is built from TRBV24-1 and TRBJ1-6; D uncertain. Germline V gene sequence: CDR1 KGHDR, CDR2 SFDVKD. Trimming stripped 4 bases from V and 10 bases from J, with 16 bases between. This CDR3 has 15 amino acids.

The J gene is TRBJ1-6, the V gene TRBV6-1; possibly TRBD1 for D (5 bases). The CDR3 contains 13 residues. Trimming shortened V by 6 bases and J by 7 bases, and 10 bases separated the two germline ends. In germline, CDR1 is MNHNS, CDR2 SASEGT. DNA for the CDR3: TGTGCCAGCAGCCGCGGGGGGAATTCACCCCTCCACTTT. Translating it yields CASSRGGNSPLHF.

The genes are TRBV29-1 and TRBJ2-3, with 9 bases fitting TRBD2. The CDR3 has 15 amino acids. V was pared by 3 bases and J by 5 bases, with 9 bases of the junction left unmatched. Germline V gene lookup returns CDR1 SQVTM and CDR2 ANQGSEA. For the CDR3, the DNA is TGCAGCGTTGAGGTGGTAGCGGGAGCGGGAGATACGCAGTATTTT. Amino acids: CSVEVVAGAGDTQYF.

This clonotype has just a few counts. The V gene is TRBV28, the J gene TRBJ1-5; D uncertain. In germline, CDR1 is MDHEN, CDR2 SYDVKM. Trimming stripped 6 bases from V and 8 bases from J, with 8 bases between. The CDR3 runs 11 residues. In nucleotides, the CDR3 is TGTGCCAGCAGGGAGGTAGAGCCCCAGCATTTT. This gives the protein CASREVEPQHF.

Regarding this clonotype: Germline and junction disagree at one end, which may indicate a read error. In DNA form, the CDR3 reads TGTGCCACCAGTGAAAAGGGACTAACCGAAGAGCAGTTCTTC. Its protein product is CATSEKGLTEEQFF. The chain links TRBV6-1 to TRBJ2-1; 7 bases align to TRBD2. From germline, CDR1 is MNHNS and CDR2 SASEGT. This CDR3 comprises 14 residues.

There are many counts of this clonotype. This sequence joins TRBV11-2 and TRBJ2-5, with a possible D match to TRBD1 (5 bases). The CDR3 runs 13 residues. Germline V gives CDR1 SGHAT, CDR2 FQNNGV. The V end lost 7 bases, the J end lost 3 bases, and 12 bases lay between the germline ends. The CDR3 nucleotides are TGTGCCAGCATAGGGCAGGGCGAAGAGACCCAGTACTTC. This codes for CASIGQGEETQYF.

In its sample, this clonotype was seen many times. V usage is TRBV28 and J usage is TRBJ2-5, with 10 nucleotides matching TRBD1. The CDR3 extends over 16 amino acids. V lost 4 bases and J lost 5; bases outside the gene matches: 10. Looked up from germline, CDR1 is MDHEN and CDR2 is SYDVKM. CDR3 residues: CASSSATGGFPETQYF. DNA of the CDR3: TGTGCCAGCAGTTCGGCGACAGGGGGCTTCCCGGAGACCCAGTACTTC.

The chain links TRBV28 to TRBJ2-7, with D hard to call. The CDR3 contains 13 residues. V lost 1 base to trimming and J lost 2 bases, with 6 bases between them. CDR1 and CDR2 (germline): MDHEN, SYDVKM. The CDR3 sequence is CASSLYSAYEQYF. The CDR3 DNA follows: TGTGCCAGCAGTTTATACTCAGCCTACGAGCAGTACTTC.

In this sample, this clonotype turned up a few times. The V call is TRBV7-9, the J call TRBJ2-2, with D unresolved. The CDR3 has 13 residues. V dropped 2 bases and J dropped 7 bases, with 8 bases sitting between them. Germline loops: CDR1 SEHNR, CDR2 FQNEAQ (reference sequence). CDR3: CASSLLMGGELFF. In DNA form, the CDR3 reads TGTGCCAGCAGCTTATTGATGGGCGGGGAGCTGTTTTTT.

This clonotype was recorded at least ten times. This chain uses TRBV30 with TRBJ2-5; D is perhaps TRBD1 (5 bases). Per germline, CDR1 GTSNPN and CDR2 SVGIG (reference sequence). V was shortened by 1 base and J by 5 bases, with 11 bases between the two germline ends. This CDR3 is 13 amino acids long. This chain's CDR3 is CAWSAGNVETQYF. The CDR3 DNA reads as TGTGCCTGGAGTGCAGGGAATGTCGAGACCCAGTACTTC.

The CDR3 reads CASSPSWEDYGYTF. The CDR3 coding sequence is TGTGCCAGCAGCCCGTCGTGGGAAGACTATGGCTACACCTTC. The rearrangement joins TRBV6-1 to TRBJ1-2; D is ambiguous. Trimming took 6 bases from V and 3 from J, leaving 14 bases between them. Germline CDR1 reads MNHNS; CDR2 reads SASEGT. The CDR3 has 14 amino acids.

V gene TRBV28 combines with J gene TRBJ2-6, with TRBD1 matching 10 bases. This CDR3 spans 18 amino acids. Trimming took 3 bases from V and 0 from J; bases not matched to a gene: 5. Germline values: CDR1 MDHEN, CDR2 SYDVKM. As DNA, the CDR3 is TGTGCCAGCAGTTTTGACAGGGGGCTCTCCTCTGGGGCCAACGTCCTGACTTTC. Translation: CASSFDRGLSSGANVLTF.

This clonotype was detected many times. The chain couples TRBV7-2 to TRBJ1-2; D perhaps matches TRBD1 (5 bases). Trimming stripped 5 bases from V and 7 bases from J, with 17 bases between. This CDR3 comprises 14 residues. The germline V gene encodes CDR1 SGHTA and CDR2 FQGNSA. CDR3 sequence reads: CASSQGERALGYTF. The CDR3 DNA follows: TGTGCCAGCAGCCAGGGCGAGAGGGCTCTTGGCTACACCTTC.

This clonotype was recorded at least ten times. The V and J genes are TRBV2 and TRBJ1-4; no clear D gene. Trimming removed 6 bases from V and 2 bases from J, with 10 bases in between. Germline assignment: CDR1 SNHLY and CDR2 FYNNEI. The CDR3 has 14 residues. CDR3 sequence (DNA): TGTGCCAGCAGCGACCGCAGGACTAATGAAAAACTGTTTTTT. It specifies CASSDRRTNEKLFF.